The sequence of this T cell receptor (beta chain) was determined in a study of CD8 T cells in Susac syndrome. The CDR3 spans 13 residues. Germline CDR1 and CDR2: LNHDA and SQIVND (reference sequence). V shed 6 bases and J shed 6 bases, with 11 bases lying between them. The authors reverse transcribed roughly 0.5 to 1 ug RNA with random hexamers. Coverage of TCR beta CDR3 amplification by immunoSEQ multiplex PCR extended to 54 Vbeta and 13 Jbeta. Each CDR3 protein gets one entry after TCRdb re-called the immunoSEQ multiplex PCR reads with MiXCR. Of 180,000 or so distinct CDR3 sequences in the sample, about 93% were seen once.

This chain connects TRBV19 to TRBJ2-2; no definite D call. The clonotype was recovered from a human donor in good health. The sample consisted of CD4+ T cells from PBMCs. CDR3: CASRTLAAGELFF. The CDR3 DNA sequence: TGTGCCAGTAGGACACTGGCGGCCGGGGAGCTGTTTTTT. Based on the CDR3 plus reference TRBV19 and TRBJ2-2, the full variable domain is DGGITQSPKYLFRKEGQNVTLSCEQNLNHDAMYWYRQDPGQGLRLIYYSQIVNDFQKGDIAEGYSVSREKKESFPLTVTSAQKNPTAFYLCASRTLAAGELFFGEGSRLTVL.